These T cell receptor beta chains were read from a single sample in a study of T cells in Graves' hyperthyroidism and ophthalmopathy. TCRdb independently ran MiXCR on the multiplex PCR reads; one entry per CDR3 protein. The profile shows 600,000 to 800,000 distinct CDR3 sequences, 30% to 40% of them singletons. Sequenced sample: blood. The receptors here all came from a woman in her 40s with Graves' hyperthyroidism. CDR3s include the opening cysteine and the closing phenylalanine or tryptophan. The D gene is left open where the match is weak. Size tells how often a clone was seen (once, few, many) or the class of an expanded clone, and some rows leave it out.

J gene	V gene	D gene	clone size	CDR3 protein	CDR3 DNA
TRBJ2-5	TRBV6-2/TRBV6-3	.	.	CASSYVQTQETQYF	TGTGCCAGCAGTTACGTACAGACCCAAGAGACCCAGTACTTC
TRBJ1-6	TRBV6-6	.	few	CASTTTRGARLNSPLHF	TGTGCCAGCACAACGACAAGGGGCGCTAGACTAAATTCACCCCTCCACTTT
TRBJ2-5	TRBV29-1	.	many	CSVGVGETQYF	TGCAGCGTTGGGGTAGGCGAGACCCAGTACTTC
TRBJ2-6	TRBV15	.	many	CATSSIPRGSGANVLTF	TGTGCCACCAGCAGTATACCCAGAGGGTCTGGGGCCAACGTCCTGACTTTC
TRBJ1-6	TRBV12-3/TRBV12-4	.	.	CASRAGANTGGVWSPLHF	TGTGCCAGCAGAGCGGGAGCGAACACCGGGGGCGTATGGTCACCCCTCCACTTT
TRBJ1-1	TRBV10-2	.	.	CASSLMGGLRTEAFF	TGCGCCAGCAGTTTAATGGGGGGGTTAAGAACTGAAGCTTTCTTT
TRBJ1-2	TRBV7-9	.	.	CASSVEGTSYGYTF	TGTGCCAGCAGCGTAGAGGGGACGAGCTATGGCTACACCTTC
TRBJ1-1	TRBV6-5	.	many	CASSIVQNTEAFF	TGTGCCAGCAGTATCGTACAGAACACTGAAGCTTTCTTT
TRBJ1-1	TRBV10-3	.	.	CASRTLLLDRKRNTEAFF	TGTGCCAGCAGGACCCTACTCCTTGATCGGAAGAGGAACACTGAAGCTTTCTTT
TRBJ2-5	TRBV2	TRBD2	.	CASRTSGGGVGETQYF	TGTGCCAGCAGGACTAGCGGGGGGGGGGTTGGAGAGACCCAGTACTTC
TRBJ2-7	TRBV7-8	.	few	CASSSSTGSYEQYF	TGTGCCAGCAGCTCATCGACAGGATCCTACGAGCAGTACTTC
TRBJ1-4	TRBV2	TRBD1	many	CASSESSTGDKKLFF	TGTGCCAGCAGTGAAAGTTCGACAGGGGATAAGAAACTGTTTTTT
TRBJ1-2	TRBV12-3/TRBV12-4	.	.	CASSLKAGGTF	TGTGCCAGCAGTTTGAAGGCCGGTGGAACCTTC
TRBJ2-6	TRBV4-3	TRBD1	.	CASSLRDRESGANVLTF	TGCGCCAGCAGCCTCCGGGACAGGGAATCTGGGGCCAACGTCCTGACTTTC
TRBJ1-2	TRBV12-3/TRBV12-4	.	few	CASSLGEFGGGYTF	TGTGCCAGCAGTTTAGGCGAGTTCGGTGGGGGCTACACCTTC
TRBJ2-7	TRBV2	.	.	CASSDRGFGSYEQYF	TGTGCCAGCAGTGACAGGGGTTTTGGGTCCTACGAGCAGTACTTC
TRBJ1-5	TRBV6-1	.	.	CASSELVVGLNQPQHF	TGTGCCAGCAGTGAGTTAGTAGTGGGGCTCAATCAGCCCCAGCATTTT
TRBJ2-7	TRBV7-8	TRBD1	many	CASSSIGRGSGEQYF	TGTGCCAGCAGCTCGATAGGCAGGGGGTCTGGCGAGCAGTACTTC
TRBJ2-5	TRBV4-3	.	.	CASSLKGVDTQYF	TGCGCCAGCAGCCTAAAGGGCGTCGATACGCAGTACTTC
TRBJ2-2	TRBV11-2	TRBD1	.	CASSSKGQGISAGELFF	TGTGCCAGCAGCTCAAAGGGACAGGGGATATCGGCCGGGGAGCTGTTTTTT
TRBJ1-1	TRBV12-3/TRBV12-4	TRBD1	.	CASSFPDRRDPEAFF	TGTGCCAGCAGTTTCCCGGACAGGAGGGATCCTGAAGCTTTCTTT
TRBJ2-6	TRBV12-5	.	.	CASGLWGSGANVLTF	TGTGCTAGTGGTTTGTGGGGCTCTGGGGCCAACGTCCTGACTTTC
TRBJ1-1	TRBV7-9	TRBD1	.	CASSLEGAWGTEAFF	TGTGCCAGCAGCTTAGAGGGGGCGTGGGGCACTGAAGCTTTCTTT
TRBJ2-5	TRBV15	.	many	CATSRDLNGAQYF	TGTGCCACCAGCAGAGACCTAAACGGGGCCCAGTACTTC
TRBJ1-2	TRBV7-2	.	.	CVSSPTPGPTYGYTF	TGTGTCAGCAGCCCAACCCCGGGACCTACCTATGGCTACACCTTC
TRBJ1-1	TRBV12-3/TRBV12-4	.	many	CASTIQENTEAFF	TGTGCCAGCACCATTCAGGAAAACACTGAAGCTTTCTTT
TRBJ2-5	TRBV6-5	TRBD2	few	CASSGLAGEQETQYF	TGTGCCAGCAGTGGACTAGCGGGAGAGCAAGAGACCCAGTACTTC
TRBJ1-2	TRBV19	TRBD1	.	CASSMWQGASGYTF	TGTGCCAGTAGTATGTGGCAGGGGGCTTCTGGCTACACCTTC
TRBJ1-1	TRBV4-1	.	few	CASSQPYRDTEAFF	TGCGCCAGCAGCCAACCTTACAGGGATACTGAAGCTTTCTTT
TRBJ1-6	TRBV10-3	.	many	CAIKVEHNSPLHF	TGTGCCATCAAGGTGGAGCATAATTCACCCCTCCACTTT
TRBJ1-3	TRBV12-3/TRBV12-4	TRBD1	.	CASSRTGSTTKSGNTIYF	TGTGCCAGCAGTAGGACAGGGAGCACAACTAAATCTGGAAACACCATATATTTT
TRBJ1-4	TRBV2	TRBD1	.	CASSQEWSRDRKLFF	TGTGCCAGCAGCCAAGAATGGAGCCGGGACAGGAAGCTGTTTTTT
TRBJ1-1	TRBV10-3	.	many	CAISATTVEAFF	TGTGCCATCAGTGCAACGACGGTTGAAGCTTTCTTT
TRBJ2-6	TRBV7-3	.	.	CASSLNGGNSGANVLTF	TGTGCCAGCAGCTTAAATGGCGGTAACTCTGGGGCCAACGTCCTGACTTTC
TRBJ2-5	TRBV19	.	many	CASSMGFQETQYF	TGTGCCAGTAGTATGGGCTTCCAAGAGACCCAGTACTTC
TRBJ2-7	TRBV4-2	.	.	CASSQVVGEQYF	TGTGCCAGCAGCCAAGTTGTAGGCGAGCAGTACTTC
TRBJ2-1	TRBV7-8	TRBD1	.	CASSQVGTAYEQFF	TGCGCCAGCAGCCAAGTCGGGACAGCTTATGAGCAGTTCTTC
TRBJ2-4	TRBV20-1	TRBD2	.	CSASPGGKNIQYF	TGCAGTGCTAGTCCGGGGGGAAAAAACATTCAGTACTTC
TRBJ1-5	TRBV20-1	.	.	CSASPGGMSNQPQHF	TGCAGTGCTAGTCCCGGGGGGATGAGCAATCAGCCCCAGCATTTT
TRBJ1-2	TRBV20-1	TRBD1	few	CSATGQQSSQANYGYTF	TGCAGTGCTACGGGACAGCAGAGTTCCCAAGCTAACTATGGCTACACCTTC
TRBJ1-6	TRBV15	.	many	CATSSQGQYFNSPLHF	TGTGCCACCAGCAGCCAAGGACAGTATTTTAATTCACCCCTCCACTTT
TRBJ1-5	TRBV19	.	many	CASTRDGYSNQPQHF	TGTGCCAGTACCCGGGACGGATATAGCAATCAGCCCCAGCATTTT
TRBJ2-7	TRBV2	.	many	CASSGGGEQYF	TGTGCCAGCAGTGGGGGAGGCGAGCAGTACTTC
TRBJ1-2	TRBV7-6	.	many	CASSLEAKGYNYGYTF	TGTGCCAGCAGCTTAGAGGCTAAGGGATACAACTATGGCTACACCTTC
TRBJ2-7	TRBV4-1	TRBD2	.	CASSQVGLAGGNEQYF	TGCGCCAGCAGCCAAGTCGGACTAGCGGGGGGAAACGAGCAGTACTTC
TRBJ1-5	TRBV19	.	few	CAVNRGAGQPQHF	TGTGCCGTTAATAGGGGGGCGGGGCAGCCCCAGCATTTT
TRBJ2-7	TRBV9	TRBD2	many	CASSAEAGWIDEQYF	TGTGCCAGCAGCGCCGAAGCGGGGTGGATCGACGAGCAGTACTTC
TRBJ1-2	TRBV6-5	.	few	CASRTDSGGYTF	TGTGCCAGCAGAACTGACTCGGGAGGCTACACCTTC
TRBJ2-5	TRBV5-6	TRBD1	once	CASSLYRDRGHQETQYF	TGTGCCAGCAGCTTGTACCGGGACAGGGGACACCAAGAGACCCAGTACTTC
TRBJ2-5	TRBV7-2	TRBD1	.	CASSGPGGGNEQETQYF	TGTGCCAGCAGCGGGCCAGGGGGCGGGAATGAGCAGGAGACCCAGTACTTC
TRBJ1-5	TRBV6-5	.	many	CASSGGLGVDPQHF	TGTGCCAGCAGTGGGGGCCTCGGGGTCGATCCCCAGCATTTT
TRBJ2-2	TRBV11-2	.	.	CASSATSRGTGELFF	TGTGCCAGCAGCGCCACTAGCCGAGGGACCGGGGAGCTGTTTTTT